These 24 T cell receptor beta chains were all obtained from the same sample, sequenced in a study of blood T cell repertoires in COVID-19. TCRdb's table, derived via immunoSEQ multiplex PCR, lists solely in-frame clones and lacks some. The sample has under 70,000 clones, over 75% seen once. Sample: peripheral blood. These receptor sequences come from a man aged 55 to 70 with acute or convalescent COVID-19.

The rearrangement uses TRBV18 and TRBJ2-2, with 8 bases aligning to TRBD2. The V gene's germline CDR1 is KGHSH and CDR2 LQKENI. V lost 2 bases to trimming and J lost 1 base; unmatched junction nucleotides: 3. The CDR3 is 16 residues long. The CDR3 DNA follows: TGTGCCAGCTCACCATTAGCGGGGCGGAACACCGGGGAGCTGTTTTTT. Translating gives CASSPLAGRNTGELFF.

The genes are TRBV7-2 and TRBJ2-1, with 7 bases identical to TRBD1. The germline gives CDR1 SGHTA, CDR2 FQGNSA. The trim removed 5 bases at V and 9 bases at J, leaving 13 bases unmatched. The length of the CDR3 is 15 residues. DNA for the CDR3: TGTGCCAGCAGCCCCGACAGGGCCTATACCAGTGAGCAGTTCTTC. It translates to CASSPDRAYTSEQFF.

This sequence joins TRBV2 and TRBJ1-2; 7 bases are a match to TRBD1. CDR1 and CDR2 (germline): SNHLY, FYNNEI. The CDR3 runs 14 residues. Trimming took 2 bases from V and 4 from J; bases not matched to a gene: 4. The CDR3 DNA reads TGTGCCAGCAGTGAACGGGACAGAGTCTATGGCTACACCTTC. It is translated as CASSERDRVYGYTF.

The rearrangement joins TRBV2 to TRBJ1-6; perhaps TRBD1 as D (6 bases). Trimming pared 8 bases from V and 4 bases from J, leaving 12 bases between. The CDR3 length is 14 residues. The germline CDR1 and CDR2 sequences are SNHLY and FYNNEI. CDR3 loop: CASGPGQYNSPLHF. The CDR3 region has the DNA TGTGCCAGCGGCCCGGGACAATATAATTCACCCCTCCACTTT.

The chain has TRBV24-1 and TRBJ2-5, with D possibly matching TRBD2 (6 bases). CDR1 is KGHDR, CDR2 SFDVKD, per germline. V lost 9 bases and J lost 3, with 13 bases in between. This CDR3 is 13 amino acids long. CDR3 in amino acids: CATSGTPKETQYF. The CDR3 DNA reads TGTGCCACCTCCGGGACTCCTAAAGAGACCCAGTACTTC.

The rearrangement links TRBV28 to TRBJ1-6, with D possibly TRBD1 on 6 matching bases. Germline CDR1 and CDR2: MDHEN and SYDVKM. Trimming stripped 6 bases from V and 7 bases from J, with 13 bases between. The CDR3 is 14 residues long. The CDR3 DNA reads TGTGCCAGCAGAGGAACAGGGCGGAATTCACCCCTCCACTTT. Residues: CASRGTGRNSPLHF.

This sequence joins TRBV9 and TRBJ1-2; 7 bases align to TRBD1. Trimming at V came to 3 bases and at J to 10 bases, leaving 15 bases not matched to a gene. The CDR3 runs to 15 residues. Germline V gene data show CDR1 as SGDLS and CDR2 as YYNGEE. The CDR3 nucleotides read TGTGCCAGCAGCGAGGGACAGCCTCTGCGAGCTATCTACACCTTC. Its protein product is CASSEGQPLRAIYTF. The complete variable domain, with remaining parts taken from reference TRBV9 and TRBJ1-2, reads DSGVTQTPKHLITATGQRVTLRCSPRSGDLSVYWYQQSLDQGLQFLIQYYNGEERAKGNILERFSAQQFPDLHSELNLSSLELGDSALYFCASSEGQPLRAIYTFGSGTRLTVV.

The CDR3, as DNA: TGTGCCTGGAGTACAAGGACAGGGCGCTCCTACGAGCAGTACTTC. Its translation: CAWSTRTGRSYEQYF. The chain is built from TRBV30 and TRBJ2-7, with 8 bases aligning to TRBD1. Germline CDR1 GTSNPN, CDR2 SVGIG (reference sequence). V was pared by 2 bases and J by 0 bases, with 6 bases of the junction left unmatched. The CDR3 length is 15 residues. The variable domain in full, completed from reference TRBV30 and TRBJ2-7, reads SQTIHQWPATLVQPVGSPLSLECTVEGTSNPNLYWYRQAAGRGLQLLFYSVGIGQISSEVPQNLSASRPQDRQFILSSKKLLLSDSGFYLCAWSTRTGRSYEQYFGPGTRLTVT.

The chain couples TRBV5-6 to TRBJ2-4, with a weak D call TRBD1 (5 bases). Trimming removed 1 base at V and 9 bases at J, with 8 bases between. The germline CDR1 and CDR2 sequences are SGHDT and YYEEEE. This CDR3 comprises 12 residues. The CDR3, as DNA: TGTGCCAGCAGCTTGAGTCAGGGCATTCAGTACTTC. As protein: CASSLSQGIQYF.

A single count supports this clone. The chain joins TRBV4-3 to TRBJ2-1, with a tentative D call TRBD1 (9 bases). CDR1 is LGHNA and CDR2 is YSLEER in the germline V gene. The CDR3 covers 17 residues. V was clipped by 1 base and J by 4 bases, with 17 bases between them. In DNA form, the CDR3 reads TGCGCCAGCAGCCAAGGGACAGGGGCGGGGGGATACAATGAGCAGTTCTTC. Encoded protein: CASSQGTGAGGYNEQFF.

V is TRBV6-5 and J is TRBJ1-1; D may be TRBD1 (6 bases). CDR1 and CDR2 (germline): MNHEY, SVGAGI. There are 16 residues in the CDR3. The V gene lost 4 bases and the J gene lost 1 base, with 16 bases spanning the gap. CDR3 in DNA: TGTGCCAGCAGTTTGGGGTCCAGGGGTCAGAACACTGAAGCTTTCTTT. This gives the protein CASSLGSRGQNTEAFF.

The chain carries TRBV25-1 and TRBJ2-5, with 12 bases identical to TRBD2. The CDR3 is 17 amino acids. The J segment lost 4 bases and the V segment lost 6 bases, leaving 12 bases of the junction unmatched. The germline V gene encodes CDR1 MGHDK and CDR2 SYGVNS. The CDR3 region has the DNA TGTGCCAGCAGGGGACAGGGGAGACTAGCGGGAGCAGAGACCCAGTACTTC. It is translated as CASRGQGRLAGAETQYF.

V and J are TRBV28 and TRBJ2-2, with 7 bases matching TRBD2. The CDR3 sequence is 19 residues long. Germline CDR1 and CDR2: MDHEN and SYDVKM. V was pared by 3 bases and J by 1 base, with 14 bases of the junction left unmatched. The chain's CDR3 is CASSFLGGGPAGNTGELFF. In nucleotides, the CDR3 is TGTGCCAGCAGTTTTCTCGGCGGGGGTCCCGCCGGGAACACCGGGGAGCTGTTTTTT.

The chain uses TRBV10-2 and TRBJ2-1; 11 bases fit TRBD1. V shed 6 bases and J 4 bases; nucleotides not matched to a gene: 5. Germline V gene lookup returns CDR1 WSHSY and CDR2 SAAADI. The CDR3 is 15 residues long. Here the CDR3 DNA reads TGCGCCAGCAGGAAGGACAGGGGGCCTTACAATGAGCAGTTCTTC. The encoded protein is CASRKDRGPYNEQFF.

The gene calls are TRBV19 and TRBJ1-4, with D perhaps matching TRBD1 (6 bases). V lost 5 bases and J lost 8, with 18 bases in between. Germline V gives CDR1 LNHDA, CDR2 SQIVND (reference sequence). CDR3 length: 15 amino acids. The DNA of the CDR3 is TGTGCCAGTAGTCCGGGCAGGGGAGGGCCCGAAAAACTGTTTTTT. It encodes CASSPGRGGPEKLFF.

V gene TRBV9 combines with J gene TRBJ1-3, with unresolved D. Germline values: CDR1 SGDLS, CDR2 YYNGEE. The V gene lost 0 bases and the J gene lost 0 bases, with 7 bases spanning the gap. The CDR3 loop spans 15 amino acids. In nucleotides, the CDR3 is TGTGCCAGCAGCGTAGGACACGGCTCTGGAAACACCATATATTTT. Its translation: CASSVGHGSGNTIYF.

This clone was picked up one time. The chain's CDR3 is CASSEGGLATDEQYF. The CDR3 DNA follows: TGTGCCAGCAGCGAGGGGGGACTAGCGACGGACGAGCAGTACTTC. V and J are TRBV9 and TRBJ2-7, with 10 bases that match TRBD2. Losses at the gene ends were 3 bases for V and 5 bases for J; bases not matched to a gene: 8. The germline CDR1 and CDR2 sequences are SGDLS and YYNGEE. The CDR3 consists of 15 residues.

The chain links TRBV25-1 to TRBJ1-1, with a weak D call TRBD1 (5 bases). From germline, CDR1 is MGHDK and CDR2 SYGVNS. This CDR3 is built from 13 residues. V gave up 3 bases and J gave up 10 bases, with 15 bases separating them. CDR3: CASSDTGYLAAFF. CDR3 bases: TGTGCCAGCAGTGACACAGGATATCTGGCAGCTTTCTTT.

This clone was seen more than once but under ten times. The CDR3 region has the DNA TGTGCCATCAGCCGCGGGACTAGCCAAGAGACCCAGTACTTC. This gives the protein CAISRGTSQETQYF. The chain uses TRBV10-3 and TRBJ2-5; 8 bases map to TRBD2. The CDR3 has 14 residues. The V gene's germline CDR1 is ENHRY and CDR2 SYGVKD. V shed 6 bases, J shed 1 base, and the junction held 4 bases outside the gene matches.

This chain joins TRBV5-1 and TRBJ1-2, with 7 nucleotides matching TRBD1. J gave up 4 bases and V 3 bases, and 9 bases lay outside the gene matches. Germline lookup yields CDR1 SGHRS and CDR2 YFSETQ. The CDR3 runs 15 residues. CDR3 amino acids: CASSSGTAYGYGYTF. The CDR3 DNA reads as TGCGCCAGCAGCTCCGGGACAGCTTATGGCTATGGCTACACCTTC.

This chain joins TRBV6-5 and TRBJ2-7; 7 bases line up with TRBD1. CDR3 length: 15 residues. Germline CDR1 MNHEY, CDR2 SVGAGI. V was pared by 0 bases and J by 1 base, with 3 bases of the junction left unmatched. CDR3 DNA: TGTGCCAGCAGTTACTCCGTACAGGGGTCCTACGAGCAGTACTTC. Protein sequence: CASSYSVQGSYEQYF.

This clone was counted a single time. J is TRBJ1-6 and V is TRBV30; the match to TRBD1 covers 7 bases. The V segment lost 6 bases and the J segment 0 bases; nucleotides outside the gene matches: 5. Germline V gives CDR1 GTSNPN, CDR2 SVGIG (reference sequence). This CDR3 spans 15 amino acids. CDR3 sequence: CACRTGGSYNSPLHF. The CDR3 bases are TGTGCCTGTAGGACAGGAGGCTCCTATAATTCACCCCTCCACTTT.

CDR3 sequence (DNA): TGTGCCTGGAGTAGGCGGGGGAGTCAGCCCCAGCATTTT. Translation gives CAWSRRGSQPQHF. This chain connects TRBV30 to TRBJ1-5; a possible D gene is TRBD1 (5 bases). The CDR3 loop spans 13 amino acids. CDR1 and CDR2 from the germline V gene are GTSNPN and SVGIG (reference sequence). V shed 2 bases and J shed 6 bases, with 11 bases lying between them.

This chain uses TRBV2 with TRBJ2-1, with 8 bases that match TRBD1. V gave up 8 bases and J gave up 3 bases; unmatched junction bases: 6. Germline CDR1 is SNHLY and CDR2 is FYNNEI. The CDR3 sequence is 14 residues long. CDR3 loop: CASSEQGVYNEQFF. For the CDR3, the DNA is TGTGCCAGCTCTGAACAGGGGGTCTACAATGAGCAGTTCTTC.